This T cell receptor beta chain was obtained from a study of blood T cell repertoires in COVID-19. On the study more broadly: Sources were T cells, B-cell-depleted T cells, or PBMCs; the material itself was cDNA or gDNA.

In the authors' workflow: Estimation of nucleated cell counts relied on the amplification of reference gene primers. Assay used: immunoSEQ multiplex PCR; TCRdb lists only in-frame clones, some missing. D and trimming come from the DNA, and the V and J calls and clone size come from that table. The profile shows 150,000 to 200,000 clones, approximately 87% of them singletons. There are 16 residues in the CDR3. J lost 0 bases, V lost 6 bases, and 5 bases had no gene match. Per germline, CDR1 SGHAT and CDR2 FQNNGV. The specimen was peripheral blood. V gene TRBV11-2 combines with J gene TRBJ2-1, with 10 bases matching TRBD1. This clonotype was sampled from a man aged 65 to 85 with active or convalescent COVID-19. In nucleotides, the CDR3 is TGTGCCAGCAGACCTCGGACAGGGGGCTCCTACAATGAGCAGTTCTTC. This encodes CASRPRTGGSYNEQFF.